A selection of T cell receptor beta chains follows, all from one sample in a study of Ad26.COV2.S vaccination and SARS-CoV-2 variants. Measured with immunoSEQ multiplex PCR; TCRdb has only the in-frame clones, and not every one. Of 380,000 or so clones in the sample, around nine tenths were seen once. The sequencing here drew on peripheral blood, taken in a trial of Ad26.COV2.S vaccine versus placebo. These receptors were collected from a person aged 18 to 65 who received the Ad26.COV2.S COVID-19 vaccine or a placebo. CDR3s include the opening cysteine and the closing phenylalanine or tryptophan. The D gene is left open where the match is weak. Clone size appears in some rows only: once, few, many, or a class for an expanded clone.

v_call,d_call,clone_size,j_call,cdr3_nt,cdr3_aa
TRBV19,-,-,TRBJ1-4,TGTGCCATTTCTTCCGGCAGAGGCCCAACTAATGAAAAACTGTTTTTT,CAISSGRGPTNEKLFF
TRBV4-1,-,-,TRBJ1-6,TGCGCCAGCAGCTATCGCGAGCACGGCAGCTCCTATAATTCACCCCTCCACTTT,CASSYREHGSSYNSPLHF
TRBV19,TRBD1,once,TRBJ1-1,TGTGCCAGTAGGGCAGGGGGCGGGTGGACTGAAGCTTTCTTT,CASRAGGGWTEAFF
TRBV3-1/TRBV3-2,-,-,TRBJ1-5,TGTGCCAGCAGCCCGACTAGCAATCAGCCCCAGCATTTT,CASSPTSNQPQHF
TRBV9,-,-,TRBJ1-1,TGTGCCAGCATCCGGGACGAGCAGGGCACTGAAGCTTTCTTT,CASIRDEQGTEAFF
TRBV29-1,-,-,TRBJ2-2,TGCAGCGTTGTGCAGAGCGGGTCGCACACCGGGGAGCTGTTTTTT,CSVVQSGSHTGELFF
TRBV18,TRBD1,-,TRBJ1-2,TGTGCCAGCTCACTGGGACAGGGGAACTATGGCTACACCTTC,CASSLGQGNYGYTF
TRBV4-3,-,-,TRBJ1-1,TGCGCCAGCAGCCATAAAGGCACTGAAGCTTTCTTT,CASSHKGTEAFF
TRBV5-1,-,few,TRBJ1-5,TGCGCCAGCAGCTTTGGCGGCAATCAGCCCCAGCATTTT,CASSFGGNQPQHF
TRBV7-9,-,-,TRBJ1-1,TGTGCCAGCAGCCCACCGGGACATTCGAACACTGAAGCTTTCTTT,CASSPPGHSNTEAFF
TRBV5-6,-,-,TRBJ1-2,TGTGCCAGCAGCTTGCTTCTGAGGGGGATAGATGGCTACACCTTC,CASSLLLRGIDGYTF
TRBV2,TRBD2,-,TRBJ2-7,TGTGCCACCCCCCCGCGGGGACTAGCGGGGGGCGAAACCTACGAGCAGTACTTC,CATPPRGLAGGETYEQYF
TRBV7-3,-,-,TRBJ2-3,TGTGCCAGCAGCTTCGGCGGGATCACAGATACGCAGTATTTT,CASSFGGITDTQYF
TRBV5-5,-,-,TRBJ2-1,TGTGCCAGCAGCTTGGGTGTATCCTACAATGAGCAGTTCTTC,CASSLGVSYNEQFF
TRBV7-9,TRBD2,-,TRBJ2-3,TGTGCCAGCAGCTCCACAGGAATTAGCGGGCCTAGCACAGATACGCAGTATTTT,CASSSTGISGPSTDTQYF
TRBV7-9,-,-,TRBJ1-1,TGTGCCAGCAGCTTCTGGACTGACCTGGAGAACACTGAAGCTTTCTTT,CASSFWTDLENTEAFF
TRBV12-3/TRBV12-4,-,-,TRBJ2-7,TGTGCCAGCAGTTTAGCGACAGGCTGGGAGCAGTACTTC,CASSLATGWEQYF
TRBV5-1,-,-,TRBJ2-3,TGCGCCAGCAGCCCGGACAGTTTTGGTACGCAGTATTTT,CASSPDSFGTQYF
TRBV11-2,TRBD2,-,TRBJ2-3,TGTGCCAGCAGCTTAGTGCAGGGCGGGAGGGGGAGGACAGATACGCAGTATTTT,CASSLVQGGRGRTDTQYF
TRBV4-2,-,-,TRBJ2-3,TGTGCCAGCAGCCAAGGGCTTCCGGATACGCAGTATTTT,CASSQGLPDTQYF
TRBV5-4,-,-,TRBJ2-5,TGTGCCAGCAGCTTGGCGGGGGGCTCCTTTAGTATAGAGACCCAGTACTTC,CASSLAGGSFSIETQYF
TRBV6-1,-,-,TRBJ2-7,TGTGCCAGCAGTGATTACTACGAGCAGTACTTC,CASSDYYEQYF
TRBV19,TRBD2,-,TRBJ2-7,TGTGCCAGTAGTCTAGCGGGAGGACGATACGAGCAGTACTTC,CASSLAGGRYEQYF
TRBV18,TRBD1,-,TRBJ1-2,TGTGCCAGCTCATCATCGACCCCAGGGGGCTATGGCTACACCTTC,CASSSSTPGGYGYTF
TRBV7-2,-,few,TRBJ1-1,TGTGCCAGCAGCTTAGCGCTAAGCTTGGGCACTGAAGCTTTCTTT,CASSLALSLGTEAFF
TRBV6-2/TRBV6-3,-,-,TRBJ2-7,TGTGCCAGCAGTTACTCGGGACTGGGGCGCGAGCAGTACTTC,CASSYSGLGREQYF
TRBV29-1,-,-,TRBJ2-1,TGCAGCGTTGAAGATAGAGGGCCCGAGCAGTTCTTC,CSVEDRGPEQFF
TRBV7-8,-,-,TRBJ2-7,TGTGCCAGCAGCTCCCCCCTCGCCGAGCAGTACTTC,CASSSPLAEQYF
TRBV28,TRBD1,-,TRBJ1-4,TGTGCCAGCAGGGGACAGGGAGAATGGGAAAAACTGTTTTTT,CASRGQGEWEKLFF